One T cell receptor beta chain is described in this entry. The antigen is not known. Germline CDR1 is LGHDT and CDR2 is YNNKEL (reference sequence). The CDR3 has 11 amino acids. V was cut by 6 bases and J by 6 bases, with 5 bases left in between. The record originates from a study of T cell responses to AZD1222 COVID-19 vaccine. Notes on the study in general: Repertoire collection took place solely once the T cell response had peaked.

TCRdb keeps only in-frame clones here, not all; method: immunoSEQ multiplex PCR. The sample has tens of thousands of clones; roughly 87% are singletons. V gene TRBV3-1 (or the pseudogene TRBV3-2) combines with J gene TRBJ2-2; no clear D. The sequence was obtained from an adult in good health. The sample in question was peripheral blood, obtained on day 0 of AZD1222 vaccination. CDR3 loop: CASRSAGELFF. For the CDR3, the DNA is TGTGCCAGCAGGTCCGCCGGGGAGCTGTTTTTT.